Reported below is one TCR beta chain. Original data processing: The authors estimated nucleated cell counts from reference gene primer amplification. Repertoires were generated with immunoSEQ multiplex PCR, while TCRdb's copy carries only in-frame clones and drops some. V, J and clone size were drawn from that table, and D and trimming were deduced from the DNA. The table has 70,000 to 95,000 clones, approximately 88% seen once. The entry originates in a study of blood T cell repertoires in COVID-19. Study at large: Specimens from acute and convalescent COVID-19 originated in the United States, Italy and Spain. T cells, B-cell-depleted T cells, or PBMCs supplied cDNA or gDNA.

This CDR3 region has 16 residues. Germline V gives CDR1 SGHTA, CDR2 FQGNSA. V trimming: 2 bases; J trimming: 6 bases; junction bases outside the gene matches: 11. The sequence was obtained from a man between 65 and 85 years old with acute or convalescent COVID-19. The chain joins TRBV7-2 to TRBJ2-7; TRBD1 matches 9 bases. The sequencing input was peripheral blood. The CDR3 reads CASSLTAGTGSVEQYF. The CDR3, as DNA: TGTGCCAGCAGCTTAACGGCCGGGACAGGGTCCGTCGAGCAGTACTTC.